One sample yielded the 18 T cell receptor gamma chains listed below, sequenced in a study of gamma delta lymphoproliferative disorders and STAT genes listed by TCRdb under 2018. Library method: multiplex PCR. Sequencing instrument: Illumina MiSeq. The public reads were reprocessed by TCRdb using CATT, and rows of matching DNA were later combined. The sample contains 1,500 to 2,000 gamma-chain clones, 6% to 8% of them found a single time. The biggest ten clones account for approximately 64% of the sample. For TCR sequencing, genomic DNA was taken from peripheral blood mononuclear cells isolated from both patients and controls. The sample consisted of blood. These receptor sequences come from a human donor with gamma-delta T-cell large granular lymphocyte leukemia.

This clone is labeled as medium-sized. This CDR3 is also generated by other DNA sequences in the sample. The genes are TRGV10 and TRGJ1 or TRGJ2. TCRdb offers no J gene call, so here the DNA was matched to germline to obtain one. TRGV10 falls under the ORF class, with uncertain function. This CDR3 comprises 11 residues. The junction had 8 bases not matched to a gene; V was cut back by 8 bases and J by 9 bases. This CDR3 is CAAWDSCKKLF. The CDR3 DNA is TGTGCTGCGTGGGATTCCTGTAAGAAACTCTTT.

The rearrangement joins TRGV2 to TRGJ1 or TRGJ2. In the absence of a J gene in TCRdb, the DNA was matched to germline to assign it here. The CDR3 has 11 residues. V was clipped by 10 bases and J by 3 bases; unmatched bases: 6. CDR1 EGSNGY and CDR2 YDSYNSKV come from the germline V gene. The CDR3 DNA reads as TGTGCCACGCACTGTTATTATAAGAAACTCTTT. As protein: CATHCYYKKLF.

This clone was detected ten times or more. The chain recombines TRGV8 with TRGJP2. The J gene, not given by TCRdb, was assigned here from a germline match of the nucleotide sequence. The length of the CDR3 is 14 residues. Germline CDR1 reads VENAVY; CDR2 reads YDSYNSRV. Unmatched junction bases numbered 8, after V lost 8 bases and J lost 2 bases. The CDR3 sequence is CATLLRSSDWIKTF. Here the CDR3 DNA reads TGTGCCACCTTACTCAGGAGTAGTGATTGGATCAAGACGTTT.

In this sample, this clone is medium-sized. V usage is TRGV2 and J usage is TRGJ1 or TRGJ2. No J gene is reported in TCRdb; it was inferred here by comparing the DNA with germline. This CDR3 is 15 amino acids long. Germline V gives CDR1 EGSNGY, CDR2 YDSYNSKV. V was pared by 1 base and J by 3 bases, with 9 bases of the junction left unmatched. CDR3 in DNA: TGTGCCACCTGGGACGGCGTGAGTACTTATTATAAGAAACTCTTT. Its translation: CATWDGVSTYYKKLF.

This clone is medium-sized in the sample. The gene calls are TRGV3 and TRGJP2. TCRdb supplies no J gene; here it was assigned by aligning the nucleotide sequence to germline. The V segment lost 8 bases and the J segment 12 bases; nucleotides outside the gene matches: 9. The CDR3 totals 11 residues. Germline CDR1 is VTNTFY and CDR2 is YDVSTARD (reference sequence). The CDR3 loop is CATLNRRIKTF. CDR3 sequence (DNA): TGTGCCACCTTGAACCGTCGGATCAAGACGTTT.

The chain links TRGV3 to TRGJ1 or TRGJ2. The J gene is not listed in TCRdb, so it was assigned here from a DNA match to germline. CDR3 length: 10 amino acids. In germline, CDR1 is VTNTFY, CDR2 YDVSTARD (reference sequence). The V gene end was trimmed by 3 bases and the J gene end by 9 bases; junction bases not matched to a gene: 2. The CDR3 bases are TGTGCCACCTGGGACCGTAAGAAACTCTTT. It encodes CATWDRKKLF.

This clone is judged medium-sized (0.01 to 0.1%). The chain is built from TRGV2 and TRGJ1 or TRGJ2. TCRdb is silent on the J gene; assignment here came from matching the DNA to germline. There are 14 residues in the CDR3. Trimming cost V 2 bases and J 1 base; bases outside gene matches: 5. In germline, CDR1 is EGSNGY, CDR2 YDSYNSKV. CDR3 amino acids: CATWDDPNYYKKLF. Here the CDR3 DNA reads TGTGCCACCTGGGACGACCCAAATTATTATAAGAAACTCTTT.

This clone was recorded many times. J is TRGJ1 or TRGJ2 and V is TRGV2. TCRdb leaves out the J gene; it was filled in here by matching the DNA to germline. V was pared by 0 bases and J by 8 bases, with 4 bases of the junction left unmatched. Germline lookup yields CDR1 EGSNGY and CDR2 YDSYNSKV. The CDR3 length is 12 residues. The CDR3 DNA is TGTGCCACCTGGGACGGGATACATAAGAAACTCTTT. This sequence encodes CATWDGIHKKLF.

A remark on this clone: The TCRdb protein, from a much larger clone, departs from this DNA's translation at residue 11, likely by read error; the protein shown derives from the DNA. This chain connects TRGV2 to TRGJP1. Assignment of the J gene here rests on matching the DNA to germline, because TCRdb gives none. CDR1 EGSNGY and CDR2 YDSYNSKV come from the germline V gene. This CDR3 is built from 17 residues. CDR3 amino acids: CATWDDLRITNGWFKIF. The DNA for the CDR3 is TGTGCCACCTGGGACGACCTTCGGATAACCAATGGTTGGTTCAAGATATTT.

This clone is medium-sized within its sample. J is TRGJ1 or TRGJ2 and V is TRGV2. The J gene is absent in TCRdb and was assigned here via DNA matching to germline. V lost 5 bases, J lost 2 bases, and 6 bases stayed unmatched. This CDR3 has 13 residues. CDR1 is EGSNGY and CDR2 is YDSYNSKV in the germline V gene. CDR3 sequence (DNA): TGTGCCACCTGGGCTAGGGATTATTATAAGAAACTCTTT. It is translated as CATWARDYYKKLF.

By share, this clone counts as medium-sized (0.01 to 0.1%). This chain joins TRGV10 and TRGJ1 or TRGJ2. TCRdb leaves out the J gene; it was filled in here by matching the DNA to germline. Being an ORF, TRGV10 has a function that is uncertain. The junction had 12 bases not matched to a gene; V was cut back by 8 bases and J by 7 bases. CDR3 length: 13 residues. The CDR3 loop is CAAWDVRGYKKLF. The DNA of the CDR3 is TGTGCTGCGTGGGATGTAAGGGGATATAAGAAACTCTTT.

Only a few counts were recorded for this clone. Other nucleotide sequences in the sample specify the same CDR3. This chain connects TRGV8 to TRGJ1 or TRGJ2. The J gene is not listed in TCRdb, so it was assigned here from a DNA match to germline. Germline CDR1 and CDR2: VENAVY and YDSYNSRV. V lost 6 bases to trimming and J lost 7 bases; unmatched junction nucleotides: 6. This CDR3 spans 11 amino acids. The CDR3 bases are TGTGCCACCTGGCCCCCATATAAGAAACTCTTT. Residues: CATWPPYKKLF.

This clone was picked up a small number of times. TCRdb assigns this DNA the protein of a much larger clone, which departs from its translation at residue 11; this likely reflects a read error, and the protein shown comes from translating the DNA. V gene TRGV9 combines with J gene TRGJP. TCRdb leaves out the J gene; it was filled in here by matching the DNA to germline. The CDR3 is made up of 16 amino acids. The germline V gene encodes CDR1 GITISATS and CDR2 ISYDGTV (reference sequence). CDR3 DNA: TGTGCCTTGTGGGAGGTGCATGAGTTGGGCATAAAAATCAAGGTATTT. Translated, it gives CALWEVHELGIKIKVF.

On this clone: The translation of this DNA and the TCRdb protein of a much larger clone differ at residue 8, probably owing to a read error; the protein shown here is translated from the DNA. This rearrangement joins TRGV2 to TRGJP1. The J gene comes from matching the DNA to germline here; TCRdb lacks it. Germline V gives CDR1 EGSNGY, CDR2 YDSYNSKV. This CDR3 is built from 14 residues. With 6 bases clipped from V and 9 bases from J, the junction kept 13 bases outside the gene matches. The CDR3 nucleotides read TGTGCCACCTGGCACCTCACAGATTGTTGGTTCAAGATATTT. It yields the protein CATWHLTDCWFKIF.

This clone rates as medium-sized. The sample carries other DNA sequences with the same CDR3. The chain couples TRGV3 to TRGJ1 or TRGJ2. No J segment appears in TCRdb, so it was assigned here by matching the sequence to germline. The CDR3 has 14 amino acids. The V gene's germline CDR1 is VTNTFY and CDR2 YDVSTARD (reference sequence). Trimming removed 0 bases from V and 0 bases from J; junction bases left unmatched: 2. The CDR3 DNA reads TGTGCCACCTGGGACAGGGGGAATTATTATAAGAAACTCTTT. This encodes CATWDRGNYYKKLF.

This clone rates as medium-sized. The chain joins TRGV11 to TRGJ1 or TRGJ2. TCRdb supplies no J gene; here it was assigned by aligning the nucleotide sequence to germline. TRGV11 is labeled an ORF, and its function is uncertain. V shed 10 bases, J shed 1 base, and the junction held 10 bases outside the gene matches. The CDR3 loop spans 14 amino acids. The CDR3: CACCPTPNYYKKLF. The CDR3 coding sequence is TGTGCCTGCTGCCCTACCCCCAATTATTATAAGAAACTCTTT.

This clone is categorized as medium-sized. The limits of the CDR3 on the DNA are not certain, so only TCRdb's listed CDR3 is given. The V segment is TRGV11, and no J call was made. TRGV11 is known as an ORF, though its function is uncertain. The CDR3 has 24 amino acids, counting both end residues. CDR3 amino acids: CTTVPAGLGRGGIRRSSSDWIKTF.

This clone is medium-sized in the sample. The CDR3 is CAAPKPPYYKKLF. For the CDR3, the DNA is TGTGCTGCGCCTAAACCACCTTATTATAAGAAACTCTTT. This chain joins TRGV10 and TRGJ1 or TRGJ2. The J gene was missing in TCRdb and was found by matching the end of the DNA to germline. TRGV10 is filed as an ORF, its function uncertain. The CDR3 totals 13 residues. Trimming removed 11 bases from V and 3 bases from J; junction bases left unmatched: 11.